These T cell receptor beta chains were read from a single sample in a study of regulatory T cells in long-lasting Graves disease. Each CDR3 protein gets one entry after TCRdb re-called the multiplex PCR reads with MiXCR. The data show around 400,000 distinct CDR3 sequences, about 21% seen once. The sequencing used peripheral blood mononuclear cells (PBMCs), collected when the disease was refractory, from a patient treated with antithyroid drugs. The receptors stem from a female donor with Graves disease. CDR3s include the opening cysteine and the closing phenylalanine or tryptophan. The order of the fields is V gene, J gene, D gene, clone size, CDR3 protein, CDR3 DNA. D genes are given only for firm matches. Part of the rows lack a size; the others show once, few, many or a class for expanded clones.

V: TRBV11-2
J: TRBJ2-1
D: TRBD1
size: many
CDR3: CASSFDRDNEQFF
DNA: TGTGCCAGCAGCTTTGACAGGGACAATGAGCAGTTCTTC

V: TRBV12-3/TRBV12-4
J: TRBJ2-5
D: TRBD2
size: .
CDR3: CASSELAGGKGRETQYF
DNA: TGTGCCAGCAGTGAACTAGCGGGAGGGAAGGGGCGAGAGACCCAGTACTTC

V: TRBV10-3
J: TRBJ2-3
D: TRBD2
size: .
CDR3: CASDETSGLGTDTQYF
DNA: TGTGCCTCGGACGAGACTAGCGGGCTTGGCACAGATACGCAGTATTTT

V: TRBV6-5
J: TRBJ1-3
D: .
size: few
CDR3: CASSYARDSGNTIYF
DNA: TGTGCCAGCAGTTACGCACGGGACTCTGGAAACACCATATATTTT

V: TRBV2
J: TRBJ1-4
D: .
size: .
CDR3: CASRTDRRANEKLFF
DNA: TGTGCCAGCAGGACAGATCGCAGGGCTAATGAAAAACTGTTTTTT

V: TRBV20-1
J: TRBJ2-1
D: .
size: .
CDR3: CSARENLGLLSPEQFF
DNA: TGCAGTGCTAGAGAGAACCTGGGTCTGTTGTCCCCTGAGCAGTTCTTC

V: TRBV30
J: TRBJ2-5
D: .
size: many
CDR3: CAWSASEVETQYF
DNA: TGTGCCTGGAGTGCCTCGGAGGTGGAGACCCAGTACTTC

V: TRBV28
J: TRBJ1-4
D: .
size: many
CDR3: CASSHSEDEKLFF
DNA: TGTGCCAGCAGCCACTCCGAGGATGAAAAACTGTTTTTT

V: TRBV12-3/TRBV12-4
J: TRBJ2-7
D: TRBD2
size: .
CDR3: CASSFRLAGGPYEQYF
DNA: TGTGCCAGCAGTTTTAGACTAGCGGGAGGGCCCTACGAGCAGTACTTC

V: TRBV6-2/TRBV6-3
J: TRBJ1-5
D: TRBD1
size: many
CDR3: CASSSLGTGNNQPQHF
DNA: TGTGCCAGCAGTTCCCTGGGGACAGGGAACAATCAGCCCCAGCATTTT

V: TRBV20-1
J: TRBJ2-7
D: .
size: .
CDR3: CSAARGGSVHEQYF
DNA: TGCAGTGCCGCCAGGGGCGGGAGCGTCCACGAGCAGTACTTC

V: TRBV29-1
J: TRBJ2-5
D: TRBD1
size: many
CDR3: CSVDPGGRETQYF
DNA: TGCAGCGTGGACCCAGGGGGCCGTGAGACCCAGTACTTC

V: TRBV2
J: TRBJ2-7
D: TRBD1
size: few
CDR3: CASSERGLTPDF
DNA: TGTGCCAGCAGTGAAAGGGGGCTAACCCCAGACTTC

V: TRBV28
J: TRBJ2-1
D: TRBD2
size: few
CDR3: CASRSPGTSSYNEQFF
DNA: TGTGCCAGCAGATCCCCCGGGACTAGTTCTTACAATGAGCAGTTCTTC

V: TRBV5-1
J: TRBJ1-4
D: TRBD1
size: .
CDR3: CASSPSLPGQGQEKLFF
DNA: TGCGCCAGCAGCCCGTCTCTCCCGGGACAGGGGCAAGAAAAACTGTTTTTT

V: TRBV3-1
J: TRBJ1-5
D: .
size: .
CDR3: CASSSGWEGDQPQHF
DNA: TGTGCCAGCTCATCCGGATGGGAGGGGGATCAGCCCCAGCATTTT

V: TRBV20-1
J: TRBJ2-3
D: TRBD2
size: few
CDR3: CSAQREGGTDTQYF
DNA: TGCAGTGCCCAGCGGGAGGGCGGCACAGATACGCAGTATTTT

V: TRBV28
J: TRBJ2-4
D: .
size: .
CDR3: CASETSLNIQYF
DNA: TGTGCCAGCGAAACCTCACTAAACATTCAGTACTTC

V: TRBV10-3
J: TRBJ2-5
D: TRBD2
size: few
CDR3: CAISEPEGLAGLWGETQYF
DNA: TGTGCCATCAGTGAGCCGGAGGGACTAGCGGGTCTCTGGGGGGAGACCCAGTACTTC

V: TRBV11-2
J: TRBJ2-1
D: .
size: .
CDR3: CASSIPGTPNEQFF
DNA: TGTGCCAGCAGCATCCCCGGGACTCCCAATGAGCAGTTCTTC

V: TRBV20-1
J: TRBJ1-3
D: .
size: .
CDR3: CSATTPSLGAGNTIYF
DNA: TGCAGTGCAACCACCCCTTCCCTCGGCGCTGGAAACACCATATATTTT

V: TRBV27
J: TRBJ2-7
D: TRBD2
size: few
CDR3: CASSPAGGTGEQYF
DNA: TGTGCCAGCAGTCCAGCGGGAGGGACGGGCGAGCAGTACTTC

V: TRBV20-1
J: TRBJ2-4
D: .
size: many
CDR3: CSAGQANIQYF
DNA: TGCAGTGCTGGGCAGGCAAACATTCAGTACTTC

V: TRBV2
J: TRBJ2-2
D: .
size: many
CDR3: CASRAGQTNTGELFF
DNA: TGTGCCAGCAGGGCGGGACAAACGAACACCGGGGAGCTGTTTTTT

V: TRBV28
J: TRBJ1-4
D: .
size: once
CDR3: CASSSGGGNEKLFF
DNA: TGTGCCAGCAGTTCCGGGGGGGGTAATGAAAAACTGTTTTTT